Below are 8 T cell receptor beta chains sequenced from a single sample in a study of cytomegalovirus exposure and HLA in healthy donors (TCRdb year 2017). Receptor amplification or capture employed the immunoSEQ multiplex PCR assay. A mixture of 60 forward primers for TCR Vbeta segments and 13 reverse primers for TCR Jbeta segments was used in the multiplex PCR. As stored in TCRdb, this immuneACCESS dataset retains in-frame rearrangements with V and J assigned. A fraction of the clones does not appear; measured against another copy, unresolved V genes explain less than half of the discrepancy, and the remainder lacks a known reason. The sample records over 90,000 clones, around 64% of which are singletons. Approximately 3% of the sample is held by the ten biggest clonotypes. Sequencing was done on a sample of PBMCs. The receptors here all came from a man aged 60 to 69 in good health and CMV-seronegative.

This chain uses TRBV13 with TRBJ2-7, with D possibly matching TRBD1 (6 bases). Trimming removed 0 bases at V and 0 bases at J, with 9 bases between. CDR3 size: 15 residues. Germline loops: CDR1 PRHDT, CDR2 FYEKMQ (reference sequence). This CDR3 reads CASSLGPDSSYEQYF. In DNA form, the CDR3 reads TGTGCCAGCAGCTTAGGCCCGGACAGCTCCTACGAGCAGTACTTC.

In DNA form, the CDR3 reads TGTGCCAGCAGCTTATCACCCTTCGGACAGGGAGAAGGTTCACCCCTCCACTTT. It translates to CASSLSPFGQGEGSPLHF. The rearrangement joins TRBV11-1 to TRBJ1-6; 8 nucleotides match TRBD1. The ends lost 2 bases at V and 9 bases at J; junction bases unmatched: 15. The germline gives CDR1 SGHAT, CDR2 FQDESV (reference sequence). This CDR3 spans 18 amino acids.

This clone turned up a few times. V usage is TRBV2 and J usage is TRBJ1-2, with D unclear. Looked up from germline, CDR1 is SNHLY and CDR2 is FYNNEI. V lost 6 bases, J lost 7 bases, and 15 bases lay in between. CDR3 length equals 13 residues. This CDR3 is CASRREGMSGYTF. DNA of the CDR3: TGTGCCAGCAGGAGGGAGGGAATGTCTGGCTACACCTTC.

This rearrangement joins TRBV13 to TRBJ2-7; 10 nucleotides match TRBD1. CDR3 length: 12 residues. The germline V gene encodes CDR1 PRHDT and CDR2 FYEKMQ (reference sequence). V shed 6 bases, J shed 6 bases, and the junction held 2 bases outside the gene matches. The CDR3 coding sequence is TGTGCCAGCAGAGACAGGGGGCGCGAGCAGTACTTC. Its translation: CASRDRGREQYF.

The rearrangement joins TRBV14 to TRBJ2-6, with 7 bases that match TRBD1. In germline, CDR1 is SGHDN, CDR2 FVKESK. The ends lost 1 base at V and 0 bases at J; junction bases unmatched: 3. The CDR3 length is 17 residues. CDR3 residues: CASSQGQGSSGANVLTF. CDR3 nucleotide sequence: TGTGCCAGCAGCCAAGGACAGGGAAGCTCTGGGGCCAACGTCCTGACTTTC. Complete variable domain (other parts from reference TRBV14 and TRBJ2-6): EAGVTQFPSHSVIEKGQTVTLRCDPISGHDNLYWYRRVMGKEIKFLLHFVKESKQDESGMPNNRFLAERTGGTYSTLKVQPAELEDSGVYFCASSQGQGSSGANVLTFGAGSRLTVL.

This rearrangement joins TRBV5-1 to TRBJ1-1; no clear D gene. The CDR3 runs 11 residues. CDR1 SGHRS and CDR2 YFSETQ come from the germline V gene. The V end was cut by 6 bases, the J end by 4 bases, with 7 bases between. The chain's CDR3 is CASKETTEAFF. The DNA for the CDR3 is TGCGCCAGCAAGGAGACCACTGAAGCTTTCTTT.

The rearrangement links TRBV6-5 to TRBJ1-1; 9 bases align to TRBD1. This CDR3 comprises 14 residues. CDR1 is MNHEY, CDR2 SVGAGI, per germline. The trim removed 6 bases at V and 3 bases at J, leaving 5 bases unmatched. DNA for the CDR3: TGTGCCAGCAGCCGACAGGGGGTGGACACTGAAGCTTTCTTT. The encoded protein is CASSRQGVDTEAFF.

This clone has just one count. At one boundary the junction diverges from the germline segment, which might be a read error. The same CDR3 can be traced to other DNA sequences in this sample. CDR3 in amino acids: CASSPQTGSYNSPLHF. The CDR3 DNA follows: TGTGCCAGCAGCCCACAGACAGGGAGCTATAATTCCCCCCTCCACTTT. The genes are TRBV7-6 and TRBJ1-6, with 7 bases matching TRBD1. Germline CDR1 reads SGHVS; CDR2 reads FNYEAQ. The CDR3 runs to 16 residues.